This T cell receptor beta chain emerged from a study of blood T cell repertoires in COVID-19. Turning to the study itself: PBMCs, B-cell-depleted T cells, or T cells were the source of the cDNA or gDNA that made up the material.

Per germline, CDR1 GTSNPN and CDR2 SVGIG (reference sequence). The ends lost 2 bases at V and 7 bases at J; junction bases unmatched: 7. The CDR3 consists of 14 residues. Method: immunoSEQ multiplex PCR; TCRdb's copy keeps in-frame clones and lacks some. The data contain approximately 440,000 clones, roughly 87% of them seen just once; the ten biggest clones take up 0.7%. The sequenced material came from PBMCs or T cells enriched from blood (not recorded which). The TCR was taken from a woman aged 18 to 35 who had recovered from COVID-19. The chain links TRBV30 to TRBJ1-5; 8 bases fit TRBD1. In nucleotides, the CDR3 is TGTGCCTGGAGTCAAACCTCAGGGGGCCAGCCCCAGCATTTT. Translation gives CAWSQTSGGQPQHF.